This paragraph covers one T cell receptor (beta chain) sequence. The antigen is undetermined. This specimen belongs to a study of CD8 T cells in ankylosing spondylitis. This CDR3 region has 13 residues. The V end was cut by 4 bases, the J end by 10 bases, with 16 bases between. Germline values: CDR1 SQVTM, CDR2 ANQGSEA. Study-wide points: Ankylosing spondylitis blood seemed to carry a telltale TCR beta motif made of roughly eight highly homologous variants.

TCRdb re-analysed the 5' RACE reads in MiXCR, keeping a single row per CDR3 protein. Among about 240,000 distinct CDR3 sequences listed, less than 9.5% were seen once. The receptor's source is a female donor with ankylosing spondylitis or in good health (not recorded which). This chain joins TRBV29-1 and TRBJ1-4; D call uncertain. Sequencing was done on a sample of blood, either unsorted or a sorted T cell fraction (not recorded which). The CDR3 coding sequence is TGCAGCGTTGGGAACAGTGGGAGTGGAAAACTGTTTTTT. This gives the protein CSVGNSGSGKLFF.